This T cell receptor (beta chain) was sequenced in a study of regulatory T cells in long-lasting Graves disease. Whole-study results and caveats: Rather than thyroid tissue, only peripheral blood underwent study.

This clonotype was detected a few times. Its antigen is not known. Time point defined: persistent/refractory GD, antithyroid drugs over 5 years with positive TRAb. RNA from PBMCs was the source of the TCR library. Graves' disease diagnosis used American Thyroid Association guidelines. Assembly of TCR beta libraries relied on iRepertoire HTBI primers together with Arm-PCR of CDR3 regions. MiXCR, run by TCRdb on the multiplex PCR reads, gives a single entry per CDR3 protein. The sample records some 280,000 distinct CDR3 sequences, roughly 21% being singletons. Between the trimmed V and J ends, which lost 6 bases and 3 bases, there was a span of 12 bases. Per the germline V gene, CDR1 is MDHEN and CDR2 is SYDVKM. CDR3 length: 13 residues.

V is TRBV28 and J is TRBJ2-7; D tentatively reads TRBD1 or TRBD2 (5 bases each). Material: peripheral blood mononuclear cells (PBMCs), obtained when the disease was refractory, from a patient treated with antithyroid drugs. This sequence originates from a female donor with Graves disease. The CDR3 coding sequence is TGTGCCAGCAGGGTGGGGGTGAGCTACGAGCAGTACTTC. This codes for CASRVGVSYEQYF.